This T cell receptor beta chain was retrieved from a study of shared clonotypes between healthy human individuals. Study-wide context: CD4 naive and CD4 memory each took three plates per donor, while CD8 naive took two and CD8 memory one. Study findings and constraints: Against clonotypes common to all four donors, non-shared ones had lower generation probabilities.

Across several immunoSEQ plates, the genomic DNA of each subset was split evenly. It was about 190 ng DNA, some 30,000 T cell genomes, that sorted-subset replicate PCRs used. Here immunoSEQ multiplex PCR was the method, and the copy in TCRdb shows in-frame clones only, minus some. The sample has roughly 760,000 clones; around two thirds are singletons. The CDR3 is made up of 16 amino acids. Germline CDR1 is SGHNT and CDR2 is YENEEA. V was clipped by 6 bases and J by 4 bases; unmatched bases: 10. This clone was seen at least ten times. Its target is unknown. The same CDR3 arises from other DNA sequences in this sample as well.

This clonotype was sampled from a woman aged 25 to 39 in good health. The gene calls are TRBV11-3 and TRBJ2-2; 8 nucleotides agree with TRBD2. Source material: memory CD4+ T cells sorted from blood. Described subset: CD45RA-negative fraction. The CDR3, as DNA: TGTGCCAGCAGTTCAAGGGCGGGAGGTGGCACCGGGGAGCTGTTTTTT. Translating gives CASSSRAGGGTGELFF.